A single sample gave rise to the 26 T cell receptor beta chains below, sequenced in a study of T cell responses to AZD1222 COVID-19 vaccine. Measured with immunoSEQ multiplex PCR; TCRdb has only the in-frame clones, and not every one. The sample records under 150,000 clones, 80% to 85% being singletons. Sequenced material: peripheral blood, taken on day 0 of MenACWY control vaccination. The receptor source for this set is an adult in good health.

In this sample, this clone turned up a few times. The chain carries TRBV5-1 and TRBJ1-3, with D unclear. From germline, CDR1 is SGHRS and CDR2 YFSETQ. The CDR3 spans 13 residues. The V gene lost 2 bases and the J gene lost 0 bases, with 3 bases spanning the gap. The CDR3 protein is CASSLSSGNTIYF. CDR3 DNA: TGCGCCAGCAGCTTATCCTCTGGAAACACCATATATTTT.

The chain joins TRBV3-1 (or the pseudogene TRBV3-2) to TRBJ2-1; 8 nucleotides line up with TRBD2. Germline CDR1 and CDR2: LGHDT and YNNKEL (reference sequence). The CDR3 is 15 residues long. The V and J ends lost 4 bases and 5 bases, in that order; junction bases with no gene match: 7. CDR3 bases: TGTGCCAGCAGCCCATGGCGGACTAGCCACAATGAGCAGTTCTTC. This codes for CASSPWRTSHNEQFF.

The rearrangement uses TRBV5-6 and TRBJ2-5; TRBD2 aligns across 8 bases. CDR3 size: 15 residues. Per germline, CDR1 SGHDT and CDR2 YYEEEE. V lost 3 bases to trimming and J lost 5 bases; unmatched junction nucleotides: 9. CDR3 residues: CASSSNPAGGETQYF. The CDR3 DNA is TGTGCCAGCAGCTCTAACCCGGCGGGGGGCGAGACCCAGTACTTC.

This clone has more than one count but fewer than ten. The chain couples TRBV6-5 to TRBJ2-7; TRBD1 agrees at 7 bases. The germline gives CDR1 MNHEY, CDR2 SVGAGI. The CDR3 runs to 14 residues. V lost 6 bases to trimming and J lost 5 bases; unmatched junction nucleotides: 10. In DNA, the CDR3 is TGTGCCAGCAGGCGGACAGGTGGCGTCCACGAGCAGTACTTC. Its translation is CASRRTGGVHEQYF.

The chain is built from TRBV19 and TRBJ1-5; perhaps TRBD1 as D (5 bases). Trimming left V 2 bases short and J 6 bases short, with 17 bases between. The V gene's germline CDR1 is LNHDA and CDR2 SQIVND (reference sequence). This CDR3 spans 16 amino acids. CDR3 nucleotide sequence: TGTGCCAGTAGTATAATTCGCGGCAGGGACGGTCAGCCCCAGCATTTT. Protein product: CASSIIRGRDGQPQHF.

The sample holds a few counts of this clone. The chain joins TRBV28 to TRBJ2-4, with D perhaps matching TRBD1 or TRBD2 (5 bases each). Trimming removed 4 bases at V and 0 bases at J, with 16 bases between. The V gene's germline CDR1 is MDHEN and CDR2 SYDVKM. The CDR3 is made up of 17 amino acids. The CDR3 DNA reads as TGTGCCAGCAGTTCCTTGGACACCGGGACAGCCAAAAACATTCAGTACTTC. Amino acids: CASSSLDTGTAKNIQYF.

The V and J genes are TRBV28 and TRBJ1-6; TRBD1 matches 10 bases. The germline V gene encodes CDR1 MDHEN and CDR2 SYDVKM. CDR3 length: 16 amino acids. The J segment lost 9 bases and the V segment lost 5 bases, leaving 10 bases of the junction unmatched. CDR3 in DNA: TGTGCCAGCAGTCCGACAGGGGGCATAAATCGTTCACCCCTCCACTTT. This translates into CASSPTGGINRSPLHF.

Remarks on this clone: Other DNA sequences in the sample encode the same CDR3. The V call is TRBV9, the J call TRBJ1-5; tentatively, D is TRBD1 (5 bases). This CDR3 contains 13 residues. With 0 bases removed from V and 7 bases from J, the gap between germline ends came to 8 bases. Germline V lookup: CDR1 SGDLS, CDR2 YYNGEE. As DNA, the CDR3 is TGTGCCAGCAGCGTAGGGGGCGGGCAGCCCCAGCATTTT. Translated, it gives CASSVGGGQPQHF. The complete variable domain, with remaining parts taken from reference TRBV9 and TRBJ1-5, reads DSGVTQTPKHLITATGQRVTLRCSPRSGDLSVYWYQQSLDQGLQFLIQYYNGEERAKGNILERFSAQQFPDLHSELNLSSLELGDSALYFCASSVGGGQPQHFGDGTRLSIL.

V usage is TRBV10-3 and J usage is TRBJ2-7; 9 bases line up with TRBD1. The CDR3 is 15 residues long. Germline CDR1 reads ENHRY; CDR2 reads SYGVKD. The J segment lost 1 base and the V segment lost 5 bases, leaving 6 bases of the junction unmatched. The CDR3 region has the DNA TGTGCCATCAGTCTAGGGACAGGGCTTTCCTACGAGCAGTACTTC. It yields the protein CAISLGTGLSYEQYF.

This chain joins TRBV7-6 and TRBJ1-4, with TRBD1 matching 7 bases. Trimming at V came to 5 bases and at J to 4 bases, leaving 7 bases not matched to a gene. This CDR3 is 15 amino acids long. CDR1 and CDR2 (germline): SGHVS, FNYEAQ. The CDR3 nucleotides are TGTGCCAGCAGCCCAAAACAGGGGTTTAATGAAAAACTGTTTTTT. Translated, it gives CASSPKQGFNEKLFF.

This clone was counted a few times. CDR3 in amino acids: CAISGDQNTEAFF. The CDR3 DNA is TGTGCCATCAGTGGGGACCAGAACACTGAAGCTTTCTTT. The chain carries TRBV10-3 and TRBJ1-1; the D gene is possibly TRBD1 (5 bases). Between the trimmed V and J ends, which lost 4 bases and 1 base, there was a span of 7 bases. CDR1 and CDR2 from the germline V gene are ENHRY and SYGVKD. This CDR3 comprises 13 residues.

The V and J genes are TRBV11-2 and TRBJ2-7; 9 nucleotides align to TRBD1. The V gene end was trimmed by 4 bases and the J gene end by 0 bases; junction bases not matched to a gene: 1. The V gene's germline CDR1 is SGHAT and CDR2 FQNNGV. The CDR3 is 14 residues long. The CDR3 spells CASSSDRGSYEQYF. DNA of the CDR3: TGTGCCAGCAGCTCGGACAGGGGCTCCTACGAGCAGTACTTC.

The V gene is TRBV5-1, the J gene TRBJ1-3; TRBD1 aligns across 7 bases. The germline V gene has CDR1 SGHRS and CDR2 YFSETQ. CDR3 length: 14 amino acids. After removal of 4 bases from V and 3 bases from J, the junction contained 4 bases not matched to a gene. Here the CDR3 DNA reads TGCGCCAGCAGCAAAGGGGGCGATGGAAACACCATATATTTT. Encoded protein: CASSKGGDGNTIYF.

The chain employs TRBV7-9 and TRBJ2-1, with D perhaps matching TRBD1 (5 bases). V was shortened by 2 bases and J by 7 bases, with 12 bases between the two germline ends. The V gene's germline CDR1 is SEHNR and CDR2 FQNEAQ (reference sequence). This CDR3 spans 14 amino acids. The CDR3 reads CASSLQGFKNEQFF. CDR3 DNA sequence: TGTGCCAGCAGCTTACAGGGTTTTAAGAATGAGCAGTTCTTC.

The chain uses TRBV10-2 and TRBJ1-1, with TRBD1 matching over 9 bases. V lost 6 bases to trimming and J lost 6 bases; unmatched junction nucleotides: 8. Germline loops: CDR1 WSHSY, CDR2 SAAADI. This CDR3 is 14 amino acids long. CDR3 in amino acids: CASRAGQGYSEAFF. For the CDR3, the DNA is TGCGCCAGCAGGGCGGGACAGGGATACTCTGAAGCTTTCTTT.

The rearrangement links TRBV29-1 to TRBJ2-1; weak D call: TRBD1 (6 bases). The V gene lost 3 bases and the J gene lost 2 bases, with 11 bases spanning the gap. The CDR3 consists of 14 residues. Per germline, CDR1 SQVTM and CDR2 ANQGSEA. The CDR3 here is CSVEAGDPYNEQFF. CDR3 coding DNA: TGCAGCGTTGAGGCAGGGGATCCCTACAATGAGCAGTTCTTC.

The chain uses TRBV18 and TRBJ1-1; no firm D call. Germline lookup yields CDR1 KGHSH and CDR2 LQKENI. V was pared by 3 bases and J by 1 base, with 6 bases between. The CDR3 spans 13 residues. The CDR3 nucleotides read TGTGCCAGCTCACCCGACCCGAACACTGAAGCTTTCTTT. Translation gives CASSPDPNTEAFF. The full variable domain, completed using reference TRBV18 and TRBJ1-1, is NAGVMQNPRHLVRRRGQEARLRCSPMKGHSHVYWYRQLPEEGLKFMVYLQKENIIDESGMPKERFSAEFPKEGPSILRIQQVVRGDSAAYFCASSPDPNTEAFFGQGTRLTVV.

J is TRBJ1-1 and V is TRBV25-1; D not resolved. The CDR3 contains 11 residues. In germline, CDR1 is MGHDK, CDR2 SYGVNS. V lost 4 bases, J lost 4 bases, and 4 bases lay in between. The CDR3 region has the DNA TGTGCCAGCAGTGTAGGCACTGAAGCTTTCTTT. Protein: CASSVGTEAFF.

The chain links TRBV10-2 to TRBJ2-1; D gene uncertain. Per the germline V gene, CDR1 is WSHSY and CDR2 is SAAADI. This CDR3 is 16 amino acids long. Trimming left V 2 bases short and J 1 base short, with 12 bases between. The CDR3 region is CASSERNSPSYNEQFF. In DNA, the CDR3 is TGCGCCAGCAGTGAGCGTAATAGCCCTTCCTACAATGAGCAGTTCTTC.

The V gene is TRBV28, the J gene TRBJ2-5, with D uncertain. V was clipped by 2 bases and J by 2 bases, with 12 bases between them. CDR1 is MDHEN and CDR2 is SYDVKM in the germline V gene. CDR3 length: 15 amino acids. CDR3 sequence reads: CASSLVSAGQETQYF. As DNA, the CDR3 is TGTGCCAGCAGTTTAGTATCGGCAGGTCAAGAGACCCAGTACTTC.

This clone was observed a single time. Here the CDR3 DNA reads TGTGCCAGCAGCCAGGACAGGGGATTTTCACCCCTCCACTTT. It specifies CASSQDRGFSPLHF. The chain couples TRBV14 to TRBJ1-6, with 9 nucleotides matching TRBD1. The CDR3 is made up of 14 amino acids. Germline V gene sequence: CDR1 SGHDN, CDR2 FVKESK. V shed 3 bases, J shed 9 bases, and the junction held 3 bases outside the gene matches.

This chain uses TRBV27 with TRBJ1-5; D might be TRBD1 (6 bases). CDR3 length: 13 amino acids. Looked up from germline, CDR1 is MNHEY and CDR2 is SMNVEV (reference sequence). With 10 bases removed from V and 2 bases from J, the gap between germline ends came to 12 bases. CDR3: CATSRTGNQPQHF. CDR3 DNA: TGTGCCACCTCCCGGACAGGCAATCAGCCCCAGCATTTT.

This sequence joins TRBV5-6 and TRBJ2-3; 8 positions agree with TRBD2. The CDR3 has 15 residues. Losses at the gene ends were 3 bases for V and 1 base for J; bases not matched to a gene: 4. Germline V gene lookup returns CDR1 SGHDT and CDR2 YYEEEE. This CDR3 is CASSSGGHGTDTQYF. CDR3 coding DNA: TGTGCCAGCAGCTCGGGGGGGCACGGCACAGATACGCAGTATTTT.

The V and J genes are TRBV9 and TRBJ1-4; 7 positions match TRBD1. Germline trimming cut 1 base from V and 2 bases from J; bases unmatched to any gene: 2. The CDR3 spans 15 residues. Germline V gene data show CDR1 as SGDLS and CDR2 as YYNGEE. CDR3 nucleotide sequence: TGTGCCAGCAGCGTACAGGGGGGGACTAATGAAAAACTGTTTTTT. This sequence encodes CASSVQGGTNEKLFF.

The chain uses TRBV5-1 and TRBJ2-1, with no clear D. V was clipped by 4 bases and J by 6 bases, with 11 bases between them. The germline CDR1 and CDR2 sequences are SGHRS and YFSETQ. This CDR3 has 13 residues. The CDR3 loop reads CASSPNSRNEQFF. The CDR3 DNA reads as TGCGCCAGCAGCCCCAACAGTCGCAATGAGCAGTTCTTC.

This rearrangement joins TRBV7-2 to TRBJ2-6, with TRBD1 identical over 9 bases. This CDR3 is built from 19 residues. Germline loops: CDR1 SGHTA, CDR2 FQGNSA. V lost 2 bases and J lost 0; bases outside the gene matches: 8. The CDR3 nucleotides read TGTGCCAGCAGCTTACCCAGGACAGGGGAGGGCTCTGGGGCCAACGTCCTGACTTTC. This sequence encodes CASSLPRTGEGSGANVLTF.